This TCR beta chain emerged from a study of human T cells and chemical hapten exposure (dated by TCRdb to the early 2020s). As for the study more broadly: For sensitization, 2% DPC in acetone was applied to an approximately 2 cm by approximately 2 cm area of upper inner arm skin. Weekly therapeutic DPC doses were additionally applied to the scalp of patients throughout the approximately 25-week study period. Patch tests used Finn chambers with 0.01% DPC on the upper back, scored after 6 days by International Contact Dermatitis Research Group standards. The patient cohort, mostly female, included alopecia areata with under or over 50% scalp involvement, alopecia totalis and alopecia universalis. The libraries were sequenced as a pool, and the TCR yield per sample differed mostly because of small variations in library volumes within the pool. This study followed changes in the peripheral blood TCR repertoire in vivo during primary and secondary sensitization of alopecia patients to the hapten diphenylcyclopropenone (DPC). Blood samples were taken from patients before sensitization (week 0) and at 2, 6 and about 24 weeks after DPC sensitization. Blood for TCR sequencing was provided by twenty-nine alopecia patients at one to four time points (pre-sensitization, 2, 6 and 24 weeks). Here is what the overall study found, with its caveats: Patch test score was positively correlated with the number of PT1 expanded TCRs, with significance at thresholds 8, 16 and 32 but not at 4. After repeated subsampling, the strength of the expansion versus patch-test correlation and the threshold at which it became significant changed. Alopecia, a presumed autoimmune disease, was present in all patients, so the immune response of the patients might differ from that of healthy individuals. Significantly more large CDR3 similarity clusters were formed by expanded TCRs than by pre-sensitization or healthy control sets, consistent with antigen-driven responses. DPC sensitization did not change how many TCRs were above 1 in 1000 frequency, and no evidence was found of alterations in global repertoire structure.

The library was generated by RACE. The sequencing machine was a NextSeq 500. Library preparation attached unique molecular identifiers to individual cDNA molecules for quantitative, reproducible TCR counting. From each blood RNA sample, both TCR alpha and TCR beta chains were sequenced. The original methods were these. A median of around 100,000 TCRs per sample was observed, with a range of about 23,224 to 690,600. The Decombinator software suite was used to annotate V, J and CDR3 in the TCR reads. For the PS versus PT1 abundance plots, all samples were subsampled to the same number of TCRs (28,000). Expanded TCRs were defined as absent before sensitization and observed at least eight times at the 2-week time point. TCRdb reanalyzed the raw reads on its own, using fastp at Q25 for trimming and MiXCR for clone calling, and kept in-frame beta chains. Each entry merges the rows of one CDR3 protein and shows their most common DNA and genes. The V and J calls shown here were made by TCRdb, not taken from the authors' results. This sample holds 330,000 or so distinct CDR3 sequences; around 6% were observed only once. The ten largest account for around 5.6% of the sample.

On this clonotype: There is no known antigen for this receptor. No much larger clonotype is one base removed from it; base qualities were not supplied.

From the cysteine up to the phenylalanine, the CDR3 has a length of 17 residues. Left in the record is the CDR3 DNA by itself, 51 bases read in frame from the first base. Via the germline V gene, CDR1 is LGHNA and CDR2 YNFKEQ. The germline V end is reduced by 3 bases and the J end by 2 bases; junction bases left unmatched: 12. Explained via the paper, the time point label denotes: patch test 2, 6 weeks after DPC sensitization. The treatment or condition tag for this specimen amounts to: therapeutic diphenylcyclopropenone sensitization with weekly scalp DPC. At each patch-test visit, blood was drawn before the patch test was applied. Eligible patients were aged 18 to 70, diagnosed with alopecia, deemed suitable for DPC therapy, and excluded if pregnant. Total RNA was extracted from unfractionated whole blood collected in Tempus Blood RNA tubes.

The rearrangement combines TRBV4-2 with TRBJ2-7; 8 bases in the junction line up with TRBD1. The TCR was taken from a woman between 18 and 29 years old with alopecia areata. Some clones in this sample may be carry-over from other donors' samples. Here the sequenced sample was whole blood, taken in connection with sensitization to the hapten diphenylcyclopropenone (DPC). CDR3 protein: CASSQEHGTGITYEQYF. The sequenced DNA is TGTGCCAGCAGCCAGGAGCACGGGACAGGTATTACCTACGAGCAGTACTTC.